These 28 T cell receptor beta chains were all obtained from the same sample, sequenced in a study of blood T cell repertoires in COVID-19. TCRdb's table, derived via immunoSEQ multiplex PCR, lists solely in-frame clones and lacks some. The data show fewer than 350,000 clones, around 89% seen once. Material: PBMCs or T cells enriched from blood (not recorded which). Source of these receptors: a woman aged 40 to 55 who had recovered from COVID-19.

The gene calls are TRBV28 and TRBJ1-2; TRBD1 matches 9 bases. J gave up 4 bases and V 4 bases, and 7 bases lay outside the gene matches. CDR1 and CDR2 (germline): MDHEN, SYDVKM. The CDR3 sequence is 15 residues long. The DNA for the CDR3 is TGTGCCAGCAGTTCCAGACAGGGGGAGGCCTATGGCTACACCTTC. It codes for CASSSRQGEAYGYTF.

The chain recombines TRBV21-1 with TRBJ1-1; whether TRBD1, the table's D call, matches the DNA was not checked. TRBV21-1 is a known pseudogene. The CDR3 sequence is 16 residues long. CDR3 nucleotide sequence: TGTGCCAGCAGCACCCATAATACGGGACAGGGGTCTGAAGCTTTCTTT. It specifies CASSTHNTGQGSEAFF.

The gene calls are TRBV19 and TRBJ2-7; TRBD2 matches at 7 bases. The CDR3 has 16 residues. Germline CDR1 and CDR2: LNHDA and SQIVND (reference sequence). V dropped 7 bases and J dropped 5; count of bases not matched to a gene: 17. The CDR3 DNA follows: TGTGCCAGTACCAATGGGGGGGGTGGGCGGGGTCACGAGCAGTACTTC. Its translation: CASTNGGGGRGHEQYF. Drawing the rest from reference TRBV19 and TRBJ2-7, the complete variable domain is DGGITQSPKYLFRKEGQNVTLSCEQNLNHDAMYWYRQDPGQGLRLIYYSQIVNDFQKGDIAEGYSVSREKKESFPLTVTSAQKNPTAFYLCASTNGGGGRGHEQYFGPGTRLTVT.

The gene calls are TRBV29-1 and TRBJ2-3; TRBD2 matches at 13 bases. Germline V CDR1 and CDR2: SQVTM, ANQGSEA. The CDR3 contains 13 residues. V trimming: 7 bases; J trimming: 4 bases; junction bases outside the gene matches: 2. In nucleotides, the CDR3 is TGCAGCGCTGGGACTAGCGGGGCAGATACGCAGTATTTT. Its translation: CSAGTSGADTQYF.

The chain employs TRBV9 and TRBJ2-7; the match to TRBD1 covers 11 bases. V was clipped by 2 bases and J by 7 bases; unmatched bases: 8. This CDR3 is built from 15 residues. Germline CDR1 and CDR2: SGDLS and YYNGEE. This chain's CDR3 is CASSVDGQGAYEQYF. The CDR3 DNA reads as TGTGCCAGCAGCGTGGACGGACAGGGGGCTTATGAGCAGTACTTC.

This clone has only a few counts. The chain combines TRBV4-3 with TRBJ2-1, with 11 bases aligning to TRBD2. Germline lookup yields CDR1 LGHNA and CDR2 YSLEER. The V gene end was trimmed by 2 bases and the J gene end by 8 bases; junction bases not matched to a gene: 11. The CDR3 spans 17 residues. The DNA of the CDR3 is TGCGCCAGCAGCCAACCGGGACTAGCGGCGGGGGGCGATGAGCAGTTCTTC. It encodes CASSQPGLAAGGDEQFF.

V is TRBV28 and J is TRBJ1-5; D remains unclear. Per germline, CDR1 MDHEN and CDR2 SYDVKM. The CDR3 loop spans 17 amino acids. V lost 5 bases and J 1 base, leaving 18 bases between the germline ends. In nucleotides, the CDR3 is TGTGCCAGCAGTCCCCCCGCGCGGGTAAGAAGCAATCAGCCCCAGCATTTT. Its translation is CASSPPARVRSNQPQHF.

This clone has only one observation. The CDR3 spells CATSRAKGATNEKLFF. The CDR3 nucleotides read TGTGCCACCAGCAGAGCGAAGGGAGCAACTAATGAAAAACTGTTTTTT. The genes are TRBV15 and TRBJ1-4, with D hard to call. The CDR3 runs to 16 residues. Germline assignment: CDR1 LNHNV and CDR2 YYDKDF (reference sequence). The V end lost 1 base, the J end lost 0 bases, and 9 bases lay between the germline ends.

This chain links TRBV9 with TRBJ2-7, with 11 bases that match TRBD2. V was clipped by 2 bases and J by 9 bases; unmatched bases: 10. The germline V gene encodes CDR1 SGDLS and CDR2 YYNGEE. The CDR3 totals 15 residues. The CDR3 loop reads CASSVASGGPSGQYF. The DNA of the CDR3 is TGTGCCAGCAGCGTGGCTAGCGGGGGGCCGAGCGGGCAGTACTTC. Based on the CDR3 plus reference TRBV9 and TRBJ2-7, the full variable domain is DSGVTQTPKHLITATGQRVTLRCSPRSGDLSVYWYQQSLDQGLQFLIQYYNGEERAKGNILERFSAQQFPDLHSELNLSSLELGDSALYFCASSVASGGPSGQYFGPGTRLTVT.

The chain joins TRBV6-5 to TRBJ1-6; a possible D gene is TRBD1 (6 bases). This CDR3 is built from 13 residues. Germline values: CDR1 MNHEY, CDR2 SVGAGI. Trimming cost V 11 bases and J 4 bases, with 12 bases left between them. DNA of the CDR3: TGTGCCGGGAGGGACATTTATAATTCACCCCTCCACTTT. Translating gives CAGRDIYNSPLHF.

The chain couples TRBV7-2 to TRBJ2-1, with 11 bases identical to TRBD2. J lost 0 bases, V lost 4 bases, and 5 bases had no gene match. This CDR3 is built from 17 residues. Per germline, CDR1 SGHTA and CDR2 FQGNSA. CDR3 region: CASSSYGTSGSYNEQFF. The CDR3 DNA follows: TGTGCCAGCAGCTCCTATGGGACTAGCGGCTCCTACAATGAGCAGTTCTTC.

The chain is built from TRBV13 and TRBJ2-5; weak D call: TRBD2 (6 bases). V lost 4 bases to trimming and J lost 5 bases, with 11 bases between them. In germline, CDR1 is PRHDT, CDR2 FYEKMQ (reference sequence). This CDR3 is 13 amino acids long. This CDR3 is CASSSRDGETQYF. CDR3 in DNA: TGTGCCAGCAGCTCGCGGGATGGGGAGACCCAGTACTTC.

The rearrangement uses TRBV5-6 and TRBJ2-5; 8 nucleotides line up with TRBD2. The ends lost 1 base at V and 2 bases at J; junction bases unmatched: 1. The germline gives CDR1 SGHDT, CDR2 YYEEEE. The CDR3 is 14 residues long. The CDR3: CASSLTSGQETQYF. CDR3 coding DNA: TGTGCCAGCAGCTTGACTAGCGGACAAGAGACCCAGTACTTC.

The rearrangement joins TRBV9 to TRBJ2-5; D is possibly TRBD1 (5 bases). The CDR3 runs to 14 residues. Germline CDR1 and CDR2: SGDLS and YYNGEE. V gave up 3 bases and J gave up 5 bases, with 14 bases separating them. CDR3 DNA: TGTGCCAGCAGCGCGACAGCCGTACGGGAGACCCAGTACTTC. Translation gives CASSATAVRETQYF. The entire variable domain, with the rest obtained from reference TRBV9 and TRBJ2-5, is as follows: DSGVTQTPKHLITATGQRVTLRCSPRSGDLSVYWYQQSLDQGLQFLIQYYNGEERAKGNILERFSAQQFPDLHSELNLSSLELGDSALYFCASSATAVRETQYFGPGTRLLVL.

The chain is built from TRBV5-4 and TRBJ1-1; D is possibly TRBD1 (5 bases). V was trimmed by 5 bases and J by 1 base, leaving 12 bases between them. Looked up from germline, CDR1 is SGHNT and CDR2 is YYREEE (reference sequence). CDR3 size: 14 residues. CDR3 region: CASSLPQGNTEAFF. CDR3 coding DNA: TGTGCCAGCAGTCTTCCCCAGGGGAACACTGAAGCTTTCTTT.

The gene calls are TRBV5-1 and TRBJ2-7; D possibly corresponds to TRBD1 (6 bases). Germline V gives CDR1 SGHRS, CDR2 YFSETQ. The length of the CDR3 is 14 residues. Trimming stripped 2 bases from V and 5 bases from J, with 14 bases between. CDR3 DNA: TGCGCCAGCAGCTTAGACAGGATAATGGACGAGCAGTACTTC. Amino acids: CASSLDRIMDEQYF.

This clone was observed a single time. The CDR3 here is CASSLAGVSDTQYF. The CDR3 DNA reads TGTGCCAGCAGCTTAGCGGGAGTCTCGGATACGCAGTATTTT. The chain joins TRBV7-3 to TRBJ2-3; 7 nucleotides agree with TRBD2. CDR1 and CDR2 (germline): SGHTA, FQGTGA. The length of the CDR3 is 14 residues. Losses at the gene ends were 2 bases for V and 6 bases for J; bases not matched to a gene: 5. Drawing the rest from reference TRBV7-3 and TRBJ2-3, the complete variable domain is GAGVSQTPSNKVTEKGKYVELRCDPISGHTALYWYRQSLGQGPEFLIYFQGTGAADDSGLPNDRFFAVRPEGSVSTLKIQRTERGDSAVYLCASSLAGVSDTQYFGPGTRLTVL.

This rearrangement joins TRBV19 to TRBJ1-1, with a possible D match to TRBD1 (5 bases). V lost 9 bases to trimming and J lost 5 bases, with 13 bases between them. CDR1 and CDR2 (germline): LNHDA, SQIVND (reference sequence). The CDR3 length is 12 residues. Written as DNA, the CDR3 is TGTGCCAGCCGGGCGGGGGGGACTGAAGCTTTCTTT. Its translation: CASRAGGTEAFF.

The V and J genes are TRBV19 and TRBJ2-2; D possibly corresponds to TRBD2 (6 bases). The V gene's germline CDR1 is LNHDA and CDR2 SQIVND (reference sequence). The CDR3 has 15 amino acids. V lost 7 bases and J 4 bases, leaving 16 bases between the germline ends. CDR3 bases: TGTGCCAGTAAACGGCCGACCGGGGGCACCGGGGAGCTGTTTTTT. It translates to CASKRPTGGTGELFF.

The J gene is TRBJ1-3, the V gene TRBV5-4; TRBD1 agrees at 7 bases. From germline, CDR1 is SGHNT and CDR2 YYREEE (reference sequence). This CDR3 contains 15 residues. The junction had 6 bases not matched to a gene; V was cut back by 4 bases and J by 2 bases. CDR3: CASSQPGTAGNTIYF. The CDR3 region has the DNA TGTGCCAGCAGCCAACCCGGGACAGCTGGAAACACCATATATTTT.

The V and J genes are TRBV7-2 and TRBJ2-5, with 7 bases fitting TRBD1. The V gene end was trimmed by 5 bases and the J gene end by 0 bases; junction bases not matched to a gene: 6. This CDR3 comprises 15 residues. Germline V gene data show CDR1 as SGHTA and CDR2 as FQGNSA. The CDR3: CASSPQTGYQETQYF. The CDR3 nucleotides are TGTGCCAGCAGCCCCCAGACAGGGTACCAAGAGACCCAGTACTTC.

CDR3 sequence: CASTLGCRAAFF. For the CDR3, the DNA is TGTGCCAGCACCCTAGGCTGCAGGGCAGCTTTCTTT. V and J are TRBV6-5 and TRBJ1-1; weak D call: TRBD1 (5 bases). The CDR3 sequence is 12 residues long. The ends were cut back, 7 bases at V and 10 bases at J, with 16 bases in the middle. In germline, CDR1 is MNHEY, CDR2 SVGAGI.

The J gene is TRBJ2-1, the V gene TRBV7-9, with D possibly matching TRBD1 (6 bases). Trimming stripped 1 base from V and 13 bases from J, with 8 bases between. The CDR3 loop spans 11 amino acids. CDR1 is SEHNR, CDR2 FQNEAQ, per germline (reference sequence). This CDR3 reads CASSLGTDQFF. The CDR3 nucleotides are TGTGCCAGCAGCTTAGGGACAGATCAGTTCTTC.

The chain has TRBV10-3 and TRBJ1-2, with 12 bases lining up with TRBD1. This CDR3 has 14 residues. J gave up 4 bases and V 8 bases, and 5 bases lay outside the gene matches. Germline assignment: CDR1 ENHRY and CDR2 SYGVKD. CDR3 residues: CAIWPGQGAYGYTF. The CDR3 region has the DNA TGTGCCATCTGGCCGGGACAGGGGGCCTATGGCTACACCTTC.

The V call is TRBV11-3, the J call TRBJ2-5; possibly TRBD2 for D (5 bases). CDR1 and CDR2 from the germline V gene are SGHNT and YENEEA. This CDR3 contains 14 residues. The V gene lost 5 bases and the J gene lost 2 bases, with 12 bases spanning the gap. The CDR3 nucleotides are TGTGCCAGCAGCCACCTCGGAGGACAAGAGACCCAGTACTTC. This translates into CASSHLGGQETQYF.

This clone appeared a single time. The chain couples TRBV7-9 to TRBJ1-4; weak D call: TRBD1 (6 bases). This CDR3 region has 15 residues. V lost 5 bases and J lost 4, with 14 bases in between. Germline CDR1 and CDR2: SEHNR and FQNEAQ (reference sequence). CDR3 region: CASSPGTMFNEKLFF. DNA of the CDR3: TGTGCCAGCAGCCCGGGGACAATGTTTAATGAAAAACTGTTTTTT.

This chain joins TRBV19 and TRBJ1-1; a weak D match, TRBD1 (5 bases). Trimming removed 4 bases from V and 2 bases from J, with 11 bases in between. Per germline, CDR1 LNHDA and CDR2 SQIVND (reference sequence). The CDR3 length is 14 residues. The CDR3 is CASSTGHINTEAFF. DNA of the CDR3: TGTGCCAGTAGTACCGGACATATAAACACTGAAGCTTTCTTT.

V and J are TRBV7-9 and TRBJ2-1; 11 positions match TRBD2. Germline loops: CDR1 SEHNR, CDR2 FQNEAQ (reference sequence). This CDR3 is 15 amino acids long. V was clipped by 1 base and J by 10 bases; unmatched bases: 6. This CDR3 is CASSLVLAGGGEQFF. The CDR3 DNA reads as TGTGCCAGCAGCTTAGTCCTAGCGGGGGGTGGAGAGCAGTTCTTC.